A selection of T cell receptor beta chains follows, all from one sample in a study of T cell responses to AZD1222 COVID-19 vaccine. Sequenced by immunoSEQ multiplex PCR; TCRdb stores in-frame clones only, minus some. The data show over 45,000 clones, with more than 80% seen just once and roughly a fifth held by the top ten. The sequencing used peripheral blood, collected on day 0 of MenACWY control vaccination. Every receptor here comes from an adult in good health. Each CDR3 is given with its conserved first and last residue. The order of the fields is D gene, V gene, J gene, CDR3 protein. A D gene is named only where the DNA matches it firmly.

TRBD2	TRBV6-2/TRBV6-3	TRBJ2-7	CASSRFSNSGSRNYEQYF
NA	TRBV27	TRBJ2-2	CASSPAARDTGELFF
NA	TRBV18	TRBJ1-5	CASSERHTGGSNQPQHF
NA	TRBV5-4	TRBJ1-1	CASSLGGRDTEAFF
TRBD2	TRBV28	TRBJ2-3	CASSPSLGREGTDTQYF
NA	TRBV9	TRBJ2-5	CASSVAWSGAETQYF
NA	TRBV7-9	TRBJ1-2	CASSPGGPGGYTF
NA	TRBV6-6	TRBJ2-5	CASSYSEEGGETQYF
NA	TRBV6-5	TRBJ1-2	CASSYEATNYGYTF
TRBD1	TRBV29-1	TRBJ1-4	CSADRGEKLFF
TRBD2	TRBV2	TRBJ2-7	CASTVTSGSNSEQYF
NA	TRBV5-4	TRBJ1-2	CASSIDGSYGYTF
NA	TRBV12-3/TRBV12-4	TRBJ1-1	CASSGYSNSAFF
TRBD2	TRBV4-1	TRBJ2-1	CASSHPSLAEDNEQFF
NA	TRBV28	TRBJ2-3	CASSLYRADTQYF
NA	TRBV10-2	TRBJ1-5	CASSELASNQPQHF
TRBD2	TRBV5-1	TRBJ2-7	CASSVRLAGEYEQYF
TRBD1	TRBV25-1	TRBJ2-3	CASSVTGWDTTDTQYF
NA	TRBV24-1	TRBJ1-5	CATSEGYQGQPQHF
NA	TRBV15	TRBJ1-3	CATRGGRPGNTIYF
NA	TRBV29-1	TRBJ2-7	CSVARASSGQYF
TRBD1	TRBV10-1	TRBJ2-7	CASSQDRDYEQYF
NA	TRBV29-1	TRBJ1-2	CSVEGEGGGYGYTF
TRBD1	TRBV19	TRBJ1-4	CASGDRFNEKLFF
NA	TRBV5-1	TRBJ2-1	CASSLRLDYEQFF
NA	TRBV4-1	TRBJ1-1	CASSQARNTEAFF
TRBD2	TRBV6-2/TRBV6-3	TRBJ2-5	CASSTSAYPQETQYF
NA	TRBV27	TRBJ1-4	CASSPRLLRDEKLFF
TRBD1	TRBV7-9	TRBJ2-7	CASSFTGGPYEQYF
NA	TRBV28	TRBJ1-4	CASSSPWGGNEKLFF
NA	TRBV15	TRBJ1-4	CATSRGDTTTNEKLFF
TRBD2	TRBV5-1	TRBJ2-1	CASSFHGRANEQFF
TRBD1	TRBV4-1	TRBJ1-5	CASSKEGQWDQPQHF
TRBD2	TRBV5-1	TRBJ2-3	CASSLAMTSGRPLGTQYF
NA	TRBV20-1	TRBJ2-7	CSARGGPLIW
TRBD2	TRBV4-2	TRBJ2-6	CASSPFGSGGRGAGANVLTF
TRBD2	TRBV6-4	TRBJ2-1	CASSHLADSYNEQFF
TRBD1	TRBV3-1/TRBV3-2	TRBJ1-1	CASSHRTGGRSEAFF
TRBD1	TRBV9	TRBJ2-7	CASTPGQGTYEQYF
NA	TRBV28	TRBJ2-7	CASSNPPPDYEQYF
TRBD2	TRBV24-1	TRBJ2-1	CATTDSGSAYNEQFF
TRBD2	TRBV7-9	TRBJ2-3	CASSDPLAGTDTQYF
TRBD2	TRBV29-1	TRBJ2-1	CSVRNPWTSDEQFF
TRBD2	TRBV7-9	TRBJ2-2	CASSLSGTSGNTGELFF
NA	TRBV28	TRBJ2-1	CASAWVNEQFF
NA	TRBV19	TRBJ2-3	CASSIGRLSTDTQYF
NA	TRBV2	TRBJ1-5	CASRGQGNQPQHF
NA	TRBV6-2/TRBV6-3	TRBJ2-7	CASSFLQPSYEQYF
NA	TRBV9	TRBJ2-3	CASSVAGQGWADTQYF
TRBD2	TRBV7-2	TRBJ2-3	CASSTSGSRADTQYF
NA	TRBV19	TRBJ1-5	CASNPDRYQPQHF
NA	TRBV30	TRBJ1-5	CAWAEEGNFWRNQPQHF
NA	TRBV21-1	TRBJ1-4	CANRQGNEKLFF
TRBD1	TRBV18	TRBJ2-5	CASSPLGTGTGETQYF